Presented here are 13 T cell receptor beta chains from one specimen sequenced in a study of shared clonotypes between healthy human individuals. TCRdb's table, derived via immunoSEQ multiplex PCR, lists solely in-frame clones and lacks some. The table shows roughly 2.5 million clones, with approximately 94% occurring only once. Material for sequencing was naive CD4+ T cells sorted from blood. Sample subset: CD45RA+ positively selected. These TCRs come from a man between 18 and 29 years old in good health.

V usage is TRBV19 and J usage is TRBJ2-2; D not resolved. The CDR3 consists of 14 residues. Per the germline V gene, CDR1 is LNHDA and CDR2 is SQIVND (reference sequence). V lost 5 bases to trimming and J lost 1 base, with 8 bases between them. CDR3 in amino acids: CASSDQQNTGELFF. DNA for the CDR3: TGTGCCAGTAGTGACCAGCAGAACACCGGGGAGCTGTTTTTT.

The chain employs TRBV6-1 and TRBJ2-3; D unresolved. V was pared by 4 bases and J by 4 bases, with 3 bases between. The CDR3 is made up of 11 amino acids. The germline CDR1 and CDR2 sequences are MNHNS and SASEGT. CDR3 DNA sequence: TGTGCCAGCAGTGTTCCAGATACGCAGTATTTT. Translation: CASSVPDTQYF.

The rearrangement uses TRBV9 and TRBJ1-6, with D possibly being TRBD1 (6 bases). Germline V gives CDR1 SGDLS, CDR2 YYNGEE. V was trimmed by 0 bases and J by 7 bases, leaving 17 bases between them. CDR3 length equals 17 residues. CDR3 DNA: TGTGCCAGCAGCGTAGAACCCCAGGGGCCCCTAAATTCACCCCTCCACTTT. Its translation: CASSVEPQGPLNSPLHF. The full variable domain, completed using reference TRBV9 and TRBJ1-6, is DSGVTQTPKHLITATGQRVTLRCSPRSGDLSVYWYQQSLDQGLQFLIQYYNGEERAKGNILERFSAQQFPDLHSELNLSSLELGDSALYFCASSVEPQGPLNSPLHFGNGTRLTVT.

The genes are TRBV5-1 and TRBJ2-3; 7 nucleotides align to TRBD2. Losses at the gene ends were 0 bases for V and 6 bases for J; bases not matched to a gene: 7. The germline V gene encodes CDR1 SGHRS and CDR2 YFSETQ. The CDR3 extends over 15 amino acids. The CDR3 coding sequence is TGCGCCAGCAGCTTGGGCGGGACTACCGGGGATACGCAGTATTTT. Its protein product is CASSLGGTTGDTQYF.

The genes are TRBV10-3 and TRBJ1-1; 8 positions agree with TRBD1. This CDR3 is 15 amino acids long. V trimming: 4 bases; J trimming: 1 base; junction bases outside the gene matches: 5. Germline V gene sequence: CDR1 ENHRY, CDR2 SYGVKD. CDR3 amino acids: CAISATQGGNTEAFF. The CDR3 region has the DNA TGTGCCATCAGTGCTACACAGGGGGGGAACACTGAAGCTTTCTTT.

The CDR3 coding sequence is TGTGCCAGCAGCCCGGACAGAGTCTACGAGCAGTACTTC. It specifies CASSPDRVYEQYF. The V call is TRBV5-4, the J call TRBJ2-7; D possibly corresponds to TRBD1 (6 bases). Trimming stripped 4 bases from V and 3 bases from J, with 11 bases between. CDR1 is SGHNT and CDR2 is YYREEE in the germline V gene (reference sequence). This CDR3 comprises 13 residues.

This clone came up once. This chain connects TRBV28 to TRBJ2-5, with D tentatively TRBD1 (6 bases). In germline, CDR1 is MDHEN, CDR2 SYDVKM. Trimming took off 3 bases at V and 2 bases at J, with 10 bases between the two ends. The CDR3 contains 14 residues. The CDR3 DNA reads TGTGCCAGCAGTTTGAGGGGGATACAAGAGACCCAGTACTTC. Its protein is CASSLRGIQETQYF.

The gene calls are TRBV6-1 and TRBJ2-7, with a weak D call TRBD1 (5 bases). Germline CDR1 is MNHNS and CDR2 is SASEGT. Trimming cost V 2 bases and J 4 bases, with 21 bases left between them. The CDR3 covers 17 residues. The DNA for the CDR3 is TGTGCCAGCAGTGAACAGGGAACGCGACTTGGGCGTTACGAGCAGTACTTC. It encodes CASSEQGTRLGRYEQYF.

The chain employs TRBV9 and TRBJ2-3; D could derive from TRBD1 or TRBD2 (5 bases each). The CDR3 has 15 amino acids. CDR1 and CDR2 from the germline V gene are SGDLS and YYNGEE. The ends were cut back, 4 bases at V and 3 bases at J, with 15 bases in the middle. The CDR3 DNA is TGTGCCAGCAGCCCATCCGAGTGGGGGACAGATACGCAGTATTTT. Amino acids: CASSPSEWGTDTQYF.

The V gene is TRBV30, the J gene TRBJ1-5; 9 bases match TRBD1. CDR3 length equals 16 residues. Germline V CDR1 and CDR2: GTSNPN, SVGIG (reference sequence). The V gene end was trimmed by 6 bases and the J gene end by 5 bases; junction bases not matched to a gene: 14. CDR3 sequence (DNA): TGTGCCTGTACAGGACCGGGACAGGGAGCCCATCAGCCCCAGCATTTT. Protein product: CACTGPGQGAHQPQHF. The entire variable domain, with the rest obtained from reference TRBV30 and TRBJ1-5, is as follows: SQTIHQWPATLVQPVGSPLSLECTVEGTSNPNLYWYRQAAGRGLQLLFYSVGIGQISSEVPQNLSASRPQDRQFILSSKKLLLSDSGFYLCACTGPGQGAHQPQHFGDGTRLSIL.

This chain links TRBV6-1 with TRBJ1-1; D is possibly TRBD1 (5 bases). Germline V gene sequence: CDR1 MNHNS, CDR2 SASEGT. V dropped 4 bases and J dropped 7 bases, with 16 bases sitting between them. The CDR3 consists of 14 residues. The CDR3 DNA reads as TGTGCCAGCAGTGGTACCCGGGGGACGTATGAAGCTTTCTTT. Its translation: CASSGTRGTYEAFF.

CDR3 bases: TGCGCCAGCGGGGAGTCAGGGGGCGGGTCAGATACGCAGTATTTT. This codes for CASGESGGGSDTQYF. The chain uses TRBV10-2 and TRBJ2-3; 8 bases are shared with TRBD1. CDR1 WSHSY and CDR2 SAAADI come from the germline V gene. The V gene end was trimmed by 8 bases and the J gene end by 4 bases; junction bases not matched to a gene: 11. The CDR3 contains 15 residues.

The chain recombines TRBV6-6 with TRBJ1-2, with no clear D. The CDR3 sequence is 15 residues long. Germline-derived CDR1 and CDR2 are MNHNY and SVGAGI (reference sequence). V was trimmed by 7 bases and J by 0 bases, leaving 15 bases between them. This CDR3 reads CASNLNRNSNYGYTF. CDR3 bases: TGTGCCAGCAACCTAAATCGGAACTCTAACTATGGCTACACCTTC.